What follows are 16 T cell receptor beta chains derived from one specimen sequenced in a study of CD8 T cells in Susac syndrome. Random hexamers were used to reverse transcribe an amount of roughly 0.5 to 1 ug RNA. TCRdb redid the calling of the immunoSEQ multiplex PCR reads with MiXCR, one entry per CDR3 protein. The data contain more than 150,000 distinct CDR3 sequences, approximately 95% of them singletons. Sequences were obtained from CD4+ T cells from PBMCs. These receptors originate from a human donor with Susac syndrome.

This chain joins TRBV27 and TRBJ2-3; the match to TRBD2 covers 8 bases. This CDR3 region has 17 residues. In germline, CDR1 is MNHEY, CDR2 SMNVEV (reference sequence). With V trimmed by 6 bases and J by 3 bases, 14 bases remained unmatched. The CDR3 loop is CASSREPGLGLTDTQYF. The CDR3 nucleotides are TGTGCCAGCAGCCGTGAACCGGGACTAGGGTTAACAGATACGCAGTATTTT.

V usage is TRBV30 and J usage is TRBJ2-7; D assignment may be TRBD1 or TRBD2 (5 bases each). V shed 6 bases and J shed 6 bases, with 15 bases lying between them. Looked up from germline, CDR1 is GTSNPN and CDR2 is SVGIG (reference sequence). The CDR3 extends over 12 amino acids. Written as DNA, the CDR3 is TGTGCCTGTCGTGGGGGATTTCGCGAGCAGTACTTC. This translates into CACRGGFREQYF.

The chain combines TRBV27 with TRBJ1-1, with D unresolved. From germline, CDR1 is MNHEY and CDR2 SMNVEV (reference sequence). The germline V and J ends were trimmed by 3 bases and 0 bases, with 8 bases remaining between them. This CDR3 has 14 residues. This chain's CDR3 is CASSLTNLNTEAFF. CDR3 coding DNA: TGTGCCAGCAGTTTGACCAATTTGAACACTGAAGCTTTCTTT.

The V gene is TRBV12-3 or TRBV12-4, the J gene TRBJ2-7; 10 positions match TRBD2. Trimming removed 5 bases from V and 3 bases from J; junction bases left unmatched: 7. CDR3 length: 15 amino acids. In DNA, the CDR3 is TGTGCCAGCAGTGGTGCACTAGCGGGAAGCTACGAGCAGTACTTC. Translating it yields CASSGALAGSYEQYF.

The chain recombines TRBV30 with TRBJ2-3; the D is unclear. V was shortened by 2 bases and J by 3 bases, with 6 bases between the two germline ends. CDR1 GTSNPN and CDR2 SVGIG come from the germline V gene (reference sequence). The length of the CDR3 is 12 residues. CDR3 residues: CAWSKQTDTQYF. The CDR3 DNA follows: TGTGCCTGGAGTAAGCAGACAGATACGCAGTATTTT. The variable domain in full, completed from reference TRBV30 and TRBJ2-3, reads SQTIHQWPATLVQPVGSPLSLECTVEGTSNPNLYWYRQAAGRGLQLLFYSVGIGQISSEVPQNLSASRPQDRQFILSSKKLLLSDSGFYLCAWSKQTDTQYFGPGTRLTVL.

This rearrangement joins TRBV2 to TRBJ1-6; D call uncertain. The V gene's germline CDR1 is SNHLY and CDR2 FYNNEI. V was shortened by 4 bases and J by 7 bases, with 5 bases between the two germline ends. CDR3 length equals 12 residues. Here the CDR3 DNA reads TGTGCCAGCAGTGGGGGAAATTCACCCCTCCACTTT. It encodes CASSGGNSPLHF.

The chain is built from TRBV11-2 and TRBJ2-1; unclear D gene. This CDR3 is built from 13 residues. CDR1 and CDR2 from the germline V gene are SGHAT and FQNNGV. V shed 0 bases and J shed 6 bases, with 6 bases lying between them. The CDR3 DNA sequence: TGTGCCAGCAGCTTAGAAGACTTCAATGAGCAGTTCTTC. This translates into CASSLEDFNEQFF.

The chain uses TRBV6-2 or TRBV6-3 and TRBJ2-3; 8 positions match TRBD2. Germline values: CDR1 MNHEY, CDR2 SVGEGT. Unmatched junction bases numbered 8, after V lost 10 bases and J lost 5 bases. CDR3 length equals 13 residues. This CDR3 is CATIVAGKDTQYF. CDR3 nucleotides: TGTGCCACCATCGTAGCGGGGAAAGATACGCAGTATTTT.

The CDR3 sequence is CASSLRTGGYGYTF. The CDR3 nucleotides are TGTGCCAGCAGCCTTAGGACAGGCGGCTATGGCTACACCTTC. V is TRBV3-1 and J is TRBJ1-2; TRBD1 matches at 7 bases. CDR1 is LGHDT and CDR2 is YNNKEL in the germline V gene (reference sequence). The CDR3 contains 14 residues. V shed 4 bases and J 4 bases; nucleotides not matched to a gene: 6.

The rearrangement links TRBV20-1 to TRBJ2-3, with TRBD2 matching 8 bases. V shed 4 bases and J 5 bases; nucleotides not matched to a gene: 5. Germline values: CDR1 DFQATT, CDR2 SNEGSKA (reference sequence). CDR3 length: 13 amino acids. The CDR3: CSAIIAGLDTQYF. The CDR3 coding sequence is TGCAGTGCTATTATAGCGGGACTAGATACGCAGTATTTT.

The V call is TRBV30, the J call TRBJ2-7; weak D call: TRBD2 (5 bases). V was cut by 1 base and J by 3 bases, with 7 bases left in between. Germline CDR1 and CDR2: GTSNPN and SVGIG (reference sequence). The CDR3 is 12 amino acids. The CDR3 here is CAWSGGGYEQYF. The DNA for the CDR3 is TGTGCCTGGAGTGGAGGAGGCTACGAGCAGTACTTC.

A single count supports this clonotype. The genes are TRBV12-3 or TRBV12-4 and TRBJ2-5; 8 positions agree with TRBD1. V dropped 3 bases and J dropped 9; count of bases not matched to a gene: 12. This CDR3 contains 15 residues. The CDR3 sequence: CASSLGGQGYGAQYF. The CDR3 nucleotides read TGTGCCAGCAGTTTGGGAGGACAGGGTTATGGAGCCCAGTACTTC.

The rearrangement joins TRBV20-1 to TRBJ1-1; D not resolved. This CDR3 spans 11 amino acids. The V and J ends lost 2 bases and 8 bases respectively, with 9 bases between them. Germline CDR1 reads DFQATT; CDR2 reads SNEGSKA (reference sequence). Here the CDR3 DNA reads TGCAGTGCTAGAACCGTTGGGGAAGCTTTCTTT. Its translation: CSARTVGEAFF.

This chain joins TRBV20-1 and TRBJ2-7, with D possibly being TRBD2 (6 bases). The CDR3 spans 14 residues. V dropped 6 bases and J dropped 7 bases, with 22 bases sitting between them. CDR1 and CDR2 (germline): DFQATT, SNEGSKA (reference sequence). CDR3 in amino acids: CSAIRELASQEQYF. For the CDR3, the DNA is TGCAGTGCGATCCGGGAACTAGCCTCCCAAGAGCAGTACTTC.

The chain joins TRBV29-1 to TRBJ2-7, with TRBD1 as a possible D gene (6 bases). V lost 4 bases, J lost 6 bases, and 13 bases lay in between. Per the germline V gene, CDR1 is SQVTM and CDR2 is ANQGSEA. The CDR3 covers 12 residues. The CDR3 here is CSVALNRAEQYF. CDR3 in DNA: TGCAGCGTTGCCTTAAACAGGGCCGAGCAGTACTTC.

This clonotype showed up just once. The V gene is TRBV5-1, the J gene TRBJ2-7; D is possibly TRBD2 (6 bases). V lost 6 bases and J lost 4, with 14 bases in between. Germline V gives CDR1 SGHRS, CDR2 YFSETQ. The CDR3 has 13 residues. This chain's CDR3 is CASTTRGGYEQYF. The DNA for the CDR3 is TGCGCCAGCACAACTCGTGGGGGGTACGAGCAGTACTTC.